These T cell receptor beta chains were read from a single sample in a study of CD8 T cells in ankylosing spondylitis. TCRdb itself ran the 5' RACE reads through MiXCR, one entry per CDR3 protein. This sample carries 200,000 to 250,000 distinct CDR3 sequences, roughly a tenth of them seen once, and the ten largest clones take about 3%. Material for sequencing was blood, either unsorted or a sorted T cell fraction (not recorded which). These receptors all stem from a male donor with ankylosing spondylitis or in good health (not recorded which). Both conserved end residues are part of each CDR3. Each record gives: clone size, J gene, D gene, V gene, CDR3 protein, CDR3 DNA. D genes are given only for firm matches. Not all rows give a size; the values are once, few, many and, for expanded clones, a class.

>many|TRBJ1-5|TRBD1|TRBV12-3/TRBV12-4
CASGTGYQPQHF
TGTGCCAGCGGGACAGGGTATCAGCCCCAGCATTTT
>many|TRBJ1-6|.|TRBV4-1
CASSQGEEANSPLHF
TGCGCCAGCAGCCAAGGAGAGGAAGCAAATTCACCCCTCCACTTT
>.|TRBJ1-5|.|TRBV6-1
CASSHGPLSNQPQHF
TGTGCCAGCAGCCACGGACCGCTCTCCAATCAGCCCCAGCATTTT
>.|TRBJ2-2|.|TRBV20-1
CSARDQGRGHTGELFF
TGCAGTGCTAGAGATCAGGGAAGGGGACACACCGGGGAGCTGTTTTTT
>few|TRBJ2-3|.|TRBV19
CASSKRATRADTQYF
TGTGCCAGTAGTAAACGAGCTACAAGGGCCGATACGCAGTATTTT
>many|TRBJ2-1|TRBD2|TRBV3-1
CASSQGLAGIYNEQFF
TGTGCCAGCAGCCAGGGACTAGCGGGAATCTACAATGAGCAGTTCTTC
>many|TRBJ2-7|TRBD2|TRBV5-1
CASRQGLAGYEQYF
TGCGCCAGCAGACAGGGACTAGCGGGATACGAGCAGTACTTC
>many|TRBJ2-7|.|TRBV3-1
CASSHRAGAAEQYF
TGTGCCAGCAGCCATCGCGCGGGGGCGGCCGAGCAGTACTTC
>many|TRBJ2-1|.|TRBV29-1
CSVQAGSYNEQFF
TGCAGCGTGCAAGCGGGTTCCTACAATGAGCAGTTCTTC
>few|TRBJ2-3|TRBD1|TRBV29-1
CSVATDRATTDTQYF
TGCAGCGTCGCGACCGACAGGGCCACGACAGATACGCAGTATTTT
>many|TRBJ2-7|.|TRBV6-5
CASSYSGTINEQYF
TGTGCCAGCAGTTACTCGGGGACAATCAACGAGCAGTACTTC
>.|TRBJ1-4|.|TRBV27
CASSLGPGQWDEKLFF
TGTGCCAGCAGTTTAGGCCCCGGACAGTGGGATGAAAAACTGTTTTTT
>many|TRBJ1-5|.|TRBV12-3/TRBV12-4
CASSSGTGLAGQPQHF
TGTGCCAGCAGCTCAGGAACTGGTTTGGCGGGTCAGCCCCAGCATTTT
>.|TRBJ1-4|.|TRBV12-3/TRBV12-4
CASSGRELFF
TGTGCCAGCAGTGGCCGGGAACTGTTTTTT
>many|TRBJ2-5|TRBD1|TRBV10-3
CATRDRGQQETQYF
TGTGCCACGCGGGACAGGGGGCAGCAAGAGACCCAGTACTTC
>.|TRBJ2-3|.|TRBV20-1
CSASGNTDTQYF
TGCAGTGCTTCAGGGAACACAGATACGCAGTATTTT
>.|TRBJ2-2|.|TRBV7-7
CASSFGIWAGELFF
TGTGCCAGCAGCTTCGGCATCTGGGCCGGGGAGCTGTTTTTT
>.|TRBJ2-6|.|TRBV12-5
CASGLVQGKPGANVLTF
TGTGCTAGTGGTTTGGTACAGGGTAAACCTGGGGCCAACGTCCTGACTTTC
>few|TRBJ1-1|.|TRBV7-2
CASSLRANTEAFF
TGTGCCAGCAGCTTGAGAGCGAACACTGAAGCTTTCTTT
>many|TRBJ2-1|TRBD2|TRBV5-4
CASSHTSAAYNEQFF
TGTGCCAGCAGCCATACTAGCGCGGCCTACAATGAGCAGTTCTTC
>.|TRBJ1-1|.|TRBV4-1
CASSQVGMSRSNTEAFF
TGCGCCAGCAGCCAAGTGGGAATGAGCAGGTCGAACACTGAAGCTTTCTTT
>many|TRBJ1-2|.|TRBV12-3/TRBV12-4
CASQTSGGKNGYTF
TGTGCCAGCCAGACCTCGGGGGGAAAGAATGGCTACACCTTC